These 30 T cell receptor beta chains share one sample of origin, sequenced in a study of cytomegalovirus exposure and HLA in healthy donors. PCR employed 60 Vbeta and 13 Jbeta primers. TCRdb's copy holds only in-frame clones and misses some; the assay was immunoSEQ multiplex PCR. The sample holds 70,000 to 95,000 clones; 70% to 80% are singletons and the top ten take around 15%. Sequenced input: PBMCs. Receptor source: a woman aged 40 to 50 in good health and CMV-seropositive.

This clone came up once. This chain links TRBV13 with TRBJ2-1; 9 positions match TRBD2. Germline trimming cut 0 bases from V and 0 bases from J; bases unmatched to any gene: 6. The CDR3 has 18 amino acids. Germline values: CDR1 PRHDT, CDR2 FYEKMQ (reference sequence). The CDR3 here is CASSLGGSGGYSYNEQFF. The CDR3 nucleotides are TGTGCCAGCAGCTTAGGCGGGAGCGGGGGGTACTCCTACAATGAGCAGTTCTTC.

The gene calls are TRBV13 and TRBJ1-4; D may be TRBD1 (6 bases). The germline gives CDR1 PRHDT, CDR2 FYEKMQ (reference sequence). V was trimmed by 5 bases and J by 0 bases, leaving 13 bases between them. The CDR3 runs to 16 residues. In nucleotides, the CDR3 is TGTGCCAGCAGCACGAAAAGACAGGCAACTAATGAAAAACTGTTTTTT. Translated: CASSTKRQATNEKLFF.

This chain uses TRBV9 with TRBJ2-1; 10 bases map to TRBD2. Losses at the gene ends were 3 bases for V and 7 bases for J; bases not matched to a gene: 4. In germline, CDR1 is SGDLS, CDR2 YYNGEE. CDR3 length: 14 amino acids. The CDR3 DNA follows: TGTGCCAGCAGCGCGGGACTAGCGCAAAATGAGCAGTTCTTC. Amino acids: CASSAGLAQNEQFF.

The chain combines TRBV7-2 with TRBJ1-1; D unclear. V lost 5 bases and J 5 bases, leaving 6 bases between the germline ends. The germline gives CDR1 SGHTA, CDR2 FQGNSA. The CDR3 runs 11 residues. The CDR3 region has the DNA TGTGCCAGCAGCCTGCGGACTGAAGCTTTCTTT. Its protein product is CASSLRTEAFF.

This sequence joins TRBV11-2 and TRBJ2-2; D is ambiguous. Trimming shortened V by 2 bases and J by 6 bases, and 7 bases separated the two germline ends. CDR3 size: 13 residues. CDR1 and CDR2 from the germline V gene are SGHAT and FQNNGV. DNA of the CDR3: TGTGCCAGCAGCTTATATCTCTCCGGGGAGCTGTTTTTT. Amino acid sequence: CASSLYLSGELFF.

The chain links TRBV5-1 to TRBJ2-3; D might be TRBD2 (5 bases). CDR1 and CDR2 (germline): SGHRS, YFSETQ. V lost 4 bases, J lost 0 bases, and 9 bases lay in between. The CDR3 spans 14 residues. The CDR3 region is CASSRRTSTDTQYF. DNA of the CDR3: TGCGCCAGCAGCCGTCGGACTAGCACAGATACGCAGTATTTT. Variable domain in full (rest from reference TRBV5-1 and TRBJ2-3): KAGVTQTPRYLIKTRGQQVTLSCSPISGHRSVSWYQQTPGQGLQFLFEYFSETQRNKGNFPGRFSGRQFSNSRSEMNVSTLELGDSALYLCASSRRTSTDTQYFGPGTRLTVL.

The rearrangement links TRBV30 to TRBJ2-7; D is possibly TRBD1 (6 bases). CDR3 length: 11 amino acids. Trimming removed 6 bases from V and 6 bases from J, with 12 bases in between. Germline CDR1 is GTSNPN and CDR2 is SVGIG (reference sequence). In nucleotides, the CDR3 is TGTGCCTGTTCAGGGGTGGGCGAGCAGTACTTC. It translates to CACSGVGEQYF.

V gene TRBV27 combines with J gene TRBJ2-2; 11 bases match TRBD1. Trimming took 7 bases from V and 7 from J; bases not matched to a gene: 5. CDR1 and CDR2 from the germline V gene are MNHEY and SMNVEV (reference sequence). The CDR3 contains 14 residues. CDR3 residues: CASTWTGGIGELFF. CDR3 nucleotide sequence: TGTGCCAGCACGTGGACAGGGGGCATCGGGGAGCTGTTTTTT.

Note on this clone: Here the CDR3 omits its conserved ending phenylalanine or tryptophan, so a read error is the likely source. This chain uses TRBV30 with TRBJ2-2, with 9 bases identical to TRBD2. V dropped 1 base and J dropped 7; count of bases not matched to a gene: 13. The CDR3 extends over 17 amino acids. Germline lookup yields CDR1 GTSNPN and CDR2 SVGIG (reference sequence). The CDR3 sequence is CAWSGGLAGGPVGELFV. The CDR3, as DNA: TGTGCCTGGAGTGGGGGACTGGCGGGGGGGCCGGTCGGGGAGCTGTTTGTT.

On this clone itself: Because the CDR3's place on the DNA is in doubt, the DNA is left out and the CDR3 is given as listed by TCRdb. CDR3 loop: CASSLDRGLIHPSTLLHF. This rearrangement joins TRBV2 to TRBJ1-6; the D call in the table, TRBD1, was not verified against the DNA. From germline, CDR1 is SNHLY and CDR2 FYNNEI. The CDR3 numbers 18 amino acids, ends counted.

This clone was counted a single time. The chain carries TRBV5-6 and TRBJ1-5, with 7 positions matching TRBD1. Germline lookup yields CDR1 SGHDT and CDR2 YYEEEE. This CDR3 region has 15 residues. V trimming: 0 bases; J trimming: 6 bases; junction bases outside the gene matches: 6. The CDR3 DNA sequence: TGTGCCAGCAGCTTGGGACAGGGAGTGGCTCAGCCCCAGCATTTT. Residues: CASSLGQGVAQPQHF.

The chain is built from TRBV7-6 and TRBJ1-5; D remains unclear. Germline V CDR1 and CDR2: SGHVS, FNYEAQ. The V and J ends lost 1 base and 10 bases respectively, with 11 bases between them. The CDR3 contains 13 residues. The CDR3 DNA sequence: TGTGCCAGCAGCTTAGAAACCGGGTCACCCCAGCATTTT. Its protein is CASSLETGSPQHF. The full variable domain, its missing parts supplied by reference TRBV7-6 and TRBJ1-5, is GAGVSQSPRYKVTKRGQDVALRCDPISGHVSLYWYRQALGQGPEFLTYFNYEAQQDKSGLPNDRFSAERPEGSISTLTIQRTEQRDSAMYRCASSLETGSPQHFGDGTRLSIL.

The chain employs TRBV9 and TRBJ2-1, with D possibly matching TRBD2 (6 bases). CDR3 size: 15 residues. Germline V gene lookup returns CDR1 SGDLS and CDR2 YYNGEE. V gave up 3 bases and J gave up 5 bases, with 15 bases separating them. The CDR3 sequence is CASSAETRGHNEQFF. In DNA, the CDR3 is TGTGCCAGCAGCGCAGAGACTAGAGGTCACAATGAGCAGTTCTTC. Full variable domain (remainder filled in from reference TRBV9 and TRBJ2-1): DSGVTQTPKHLITATGQRVTLRCSPRSGDLSVYWYQQSLDQGLQFLIQYYNGEERAKGNILERFSAQQFPDLHSELNLSSLELGDSALYFCASSAETRGHNEQFFGPGTRLTVL.

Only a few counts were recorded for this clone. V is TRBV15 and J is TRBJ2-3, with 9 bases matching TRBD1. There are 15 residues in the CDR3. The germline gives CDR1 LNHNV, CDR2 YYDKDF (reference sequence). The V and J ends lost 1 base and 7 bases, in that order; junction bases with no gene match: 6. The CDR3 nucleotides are TGTGCCACCAGCAGAGTGGGACAGGGAGGGAATACGCAGTATTTT. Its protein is CATSRVGQGGNTQYF.

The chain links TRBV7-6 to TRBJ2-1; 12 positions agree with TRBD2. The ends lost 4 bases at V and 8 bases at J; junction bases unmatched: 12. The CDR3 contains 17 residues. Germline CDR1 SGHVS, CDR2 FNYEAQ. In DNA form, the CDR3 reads TGTGCCAGCAGCTACGGCAGGACTAGCGGGACGGTCGATGAGCAGTTCTTC. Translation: CASSYGRTSGTVDEQFF.

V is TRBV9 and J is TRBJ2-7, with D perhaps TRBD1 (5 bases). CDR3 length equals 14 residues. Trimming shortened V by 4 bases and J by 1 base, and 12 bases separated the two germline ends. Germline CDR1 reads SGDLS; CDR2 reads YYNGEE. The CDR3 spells CASSNQAGSYEQYF. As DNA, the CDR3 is TGTGCCAGCAGCAACCAGGCAGGGTCCTACGAGCAGTACTTC. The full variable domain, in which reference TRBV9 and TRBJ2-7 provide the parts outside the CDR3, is DSGVTQTPKHLITATGQRVTLRCSPRSGDLSVYWYQQSLDQGLQFLIQYYNGEERAKGNILERFSAQQFPDLHSELNLSSLELGDSALYFCASSNQAGSYEQYFGPGTRLTVT.

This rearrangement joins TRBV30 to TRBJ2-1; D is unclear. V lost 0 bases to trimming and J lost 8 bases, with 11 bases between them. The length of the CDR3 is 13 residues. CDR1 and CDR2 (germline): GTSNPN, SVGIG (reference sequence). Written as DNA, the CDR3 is TGTGCCTGGAGTGTACAGAGTTTCGATGAGCAGTTCTTC. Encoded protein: CAWSVQSFDEQFF. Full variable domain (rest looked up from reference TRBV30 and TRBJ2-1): SQTIHQWPATLVQPVGSPLSLECTVEGTSNPNLYWYRQAAGRGLQLLFYSVGIGQISSEVPQNLSASRPQDRQFILSSKKLLLSDSGFYLCAWSVQSFDEQFFGPGTRLTVL.

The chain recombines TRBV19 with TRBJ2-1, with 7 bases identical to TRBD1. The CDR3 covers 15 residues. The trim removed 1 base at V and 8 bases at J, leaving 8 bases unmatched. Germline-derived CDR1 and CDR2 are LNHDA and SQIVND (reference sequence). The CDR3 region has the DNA TGTGCCAGTAGTATAGGGCAGGGGGTAGGCTATGAGCAGTTCTTC. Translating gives CASSIGQGVGYEQFF.

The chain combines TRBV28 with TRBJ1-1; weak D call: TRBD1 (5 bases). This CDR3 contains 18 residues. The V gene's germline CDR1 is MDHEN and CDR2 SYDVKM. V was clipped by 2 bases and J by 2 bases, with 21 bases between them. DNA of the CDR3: TGTGCCAGCAGTTTACTCGGAGTTTCGGGGGACGTAAACACTGAAGCTTTCTTT. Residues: CASSLLGVSGDVNTEAFF.

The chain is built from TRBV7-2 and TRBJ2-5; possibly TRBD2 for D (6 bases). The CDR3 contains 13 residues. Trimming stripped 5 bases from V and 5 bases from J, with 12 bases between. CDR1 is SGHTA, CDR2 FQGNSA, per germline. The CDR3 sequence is CASSQGGVETQYF. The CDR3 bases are TGTGCCAGCAGCCAGGGAGGCGTGGAGACCCAGTACTTC.

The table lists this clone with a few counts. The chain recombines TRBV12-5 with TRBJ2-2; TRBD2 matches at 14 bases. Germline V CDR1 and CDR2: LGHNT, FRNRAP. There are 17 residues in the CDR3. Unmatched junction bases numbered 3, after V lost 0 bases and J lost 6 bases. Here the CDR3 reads CASGLVMTSGGAGELFF. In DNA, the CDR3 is TGTGCTAGTGGTTTGGTGATGACTAGCGGGGGGGCCGGGGAGCTGTTTTTT.

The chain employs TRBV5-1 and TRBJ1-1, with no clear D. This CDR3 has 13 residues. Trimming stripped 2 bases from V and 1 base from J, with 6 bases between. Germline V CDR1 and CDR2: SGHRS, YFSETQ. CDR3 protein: CASSFYGNTEAFF. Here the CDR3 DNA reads TGCGCCAGCAGCTTTTACGGGAACACTGAAGCTTTCTTT.

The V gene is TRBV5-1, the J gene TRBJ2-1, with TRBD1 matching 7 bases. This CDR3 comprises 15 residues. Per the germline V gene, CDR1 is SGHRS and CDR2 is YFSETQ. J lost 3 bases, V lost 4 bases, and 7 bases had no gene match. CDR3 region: CASSRQGVFYNEQFF. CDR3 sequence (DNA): TGCGCCAGCAGCCGACAGGGCGTGTTCTACAATGAGCAGTTCTTC. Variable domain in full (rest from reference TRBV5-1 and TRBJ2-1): KAGVTQTPRYLIKTRGQQVTLSCSPISGHRSVSWYQQTPGQGLQFLFEYFSETQRNKGNFPGRFSGRQFSNSRSEMNVSTLELGDSALYLCASSRQGVFYNEQFFGPGTRLTVL.

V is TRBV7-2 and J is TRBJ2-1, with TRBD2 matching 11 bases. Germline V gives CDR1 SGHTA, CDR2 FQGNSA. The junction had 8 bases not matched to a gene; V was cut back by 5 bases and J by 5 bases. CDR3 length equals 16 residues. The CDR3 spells CASSVLLAGVDNEQFF. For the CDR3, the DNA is TGTGCCAGCAGCGTATTACTAGCGGGAGTTGACAATGAGCAGTTCTTC. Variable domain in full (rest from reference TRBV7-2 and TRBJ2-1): GAGVSQSPSNKVTEKGKDVELRCDPISGHTALYWYRQSLGQGLEFLIYFQGNSAPDKSGLPSDRFSAERTGGSVSTLTIQRTQQEDSAVYLCASSVLLAGVDNEQFFGPGTRLTVL.

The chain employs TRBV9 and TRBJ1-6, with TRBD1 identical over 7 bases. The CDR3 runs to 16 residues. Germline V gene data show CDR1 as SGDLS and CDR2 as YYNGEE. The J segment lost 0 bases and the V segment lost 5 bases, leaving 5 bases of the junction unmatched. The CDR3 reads CASSHGTVSYNSPLHF. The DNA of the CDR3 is TGTGCCAGCAGTCACGGGACAGTCTCCTATAATTCACCCCTCCACTTT.

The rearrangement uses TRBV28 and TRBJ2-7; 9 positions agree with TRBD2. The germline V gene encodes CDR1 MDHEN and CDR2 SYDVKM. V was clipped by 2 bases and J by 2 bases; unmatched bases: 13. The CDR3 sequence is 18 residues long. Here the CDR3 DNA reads TGTGCCAGCAGTTTACACGGAACGGGCGGGAGGGCCACCTACGAGCAGTACTTC. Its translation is CASSLHGTGGRATYEQYF.

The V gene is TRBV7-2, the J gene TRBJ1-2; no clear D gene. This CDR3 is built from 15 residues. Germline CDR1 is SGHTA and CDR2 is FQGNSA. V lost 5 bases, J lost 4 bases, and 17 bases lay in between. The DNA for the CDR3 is TGTGCCAGCAGCAATAAAGGCCAGGCCCTCTATGGCTACACCTTC. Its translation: CASSNKGQALYGYTF.

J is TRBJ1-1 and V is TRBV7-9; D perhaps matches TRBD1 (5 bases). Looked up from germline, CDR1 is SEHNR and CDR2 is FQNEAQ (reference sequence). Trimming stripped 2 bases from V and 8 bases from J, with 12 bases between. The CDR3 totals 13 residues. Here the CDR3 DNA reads TGTGCCAGCAGCTTATCAGGGCCTGACGAAGCTTTCTTT. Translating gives CASSLSGPDEAFF.

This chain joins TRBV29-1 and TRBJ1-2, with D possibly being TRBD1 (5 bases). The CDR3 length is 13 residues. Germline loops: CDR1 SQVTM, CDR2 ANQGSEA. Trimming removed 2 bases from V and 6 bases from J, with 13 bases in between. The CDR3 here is CSVENGSGHGYTF. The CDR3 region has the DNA TGCAGCGTTGAAAATGGGTCAGGGCATGGCTACACCTTC.

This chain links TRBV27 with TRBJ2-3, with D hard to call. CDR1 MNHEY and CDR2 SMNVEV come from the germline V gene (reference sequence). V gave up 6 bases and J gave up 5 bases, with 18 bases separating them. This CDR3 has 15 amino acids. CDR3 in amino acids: CASSPLGLRRDTQYF. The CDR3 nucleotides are TGTGCCAGCAGCCCACTGGGTTTGAGGAGAGATACGCAGTATTTT.